This entry describes one T cell receptor beta chain. immunoSEQ v3.0 was run at survey level. The assay was immunoSEQ multiplex PCR, and TCRdb's table has in-frame clones only and misses some. Seen here are more than 25,000 clones, roughly 93% observed once, and the top ten hold 6% to 7%. The data originate from a study of long-term antiretroviral therapy in people with HIV. The sample was unsorted PBMCs, taken less than 6.8 years after starting antiretroviral therapy. The clonotype comes from a middle-aged woman with HIV.

CDR3 nucleotides: TGCGCCAGCAGCCAAGCCGGGACAGGGGTCAATGAGCAGTTCTTC. Its translation: CASSQAGTGVNEQFF. This sequence joins TRBV4-1 and TRBJ2-1; 10 bases fit TRBD1. Per germline, CDR1 MGHRA and CDR2 YSYEKL. Trimming removed 1 base from V and 6 bases from J; junction bases left unmatched: 3. The CDR3 loop spans 15 amino acids.